This paragraph reports one T cell receptor (beta chain). The antigen remains unidentified. The sample is drawn from a study of cytomegalovirus exposure and HLA in healthy donors. 13 Jbeta primers and 60 Vbeta primers were used for the PCR. In the study's own analysis: Later, an analysis found around 77 million unique TCR beta chains, and roughly 10 million of these were shared. Assay: immunoSEQ multiplex PCR; the TCRdb copy retains only in-frame clones and omits some. That table is the source of V, J and clone size, and D and trimming were worked out from the DNA. The sample lists approximately 150,000 clones; 70% to 85% were seen once. Findings of the study overall: Most TCR sequences were rare, but some public TCRs occurred in many donors. Investigators reported 150 to 200 TCR beta chains as tied to cytomegalovirus. In a later analysis, several top co-occurrence clusters appeared linked to parvovirus B19, influenza, CMV and Epstein-Barr virus.

The germline CDR1 and CDR2 sequences are SGHAT and FQNNGV. The CDR3 is 12 residues long. With 9 bases clipped from V and 3 bases from J, the junction kept 4 bases outside the gene matches. Sequenced sample: PBMCs. This rearrangement joins TRBV11-2 to TRBJ2-7; 8 bases agree with TRBD1. The TCR was taken from a woman in her thirties in good health and CMV-seropositive. CDR3 loop: CASTGGNYEQYF. The CDR3 DNA reads TGTGCCAGTACAGGGGGAAACTACGAGCAGTACTTC. Variable domain in full (rest from reference TRBV11-2 and TRBJ2-7): EAGVAQSPRYKIIEKRQSVAFWCNPISGHATLYWYQQILGQGPKLLIQFQNNGVVDDSQLPKDRFSAERLKGVDSTLKIQPAKLEDSAVYLCASTGGNYEQYFGPGTRLTVT.